This T cell receptor (beta chain) was sequenced in a study of CD8 T cells in Susac syndrome. The CDR3 is 13 amino acids. Per the germline V gene, CDR1 is SQVTM and CDR2 is ANQGSEA. V was cut by 5 bases and J by 0 bases, with 10 bases left in between. Recently defined diagnostic criteria for definite or probable disease were fulfilled by Susac syndrome patients. TEMRA cells underwent FACS enrichment and CD8+ and CD4+ T cells underwent negative isolation. Random hexamers served to reverse transcribe about 0.45 to 1 ug RNA. Multiplex immunoSEQ PCR targeted 54 Vbeta and 13 Jbeta TCR beta segments. MiXCR, applied by TCRdb to the immunoSEQ multiplex PCR reads, yields one record per CDR3 protein. The top ten hold more than 0.3% of the sample, which has more than 85,000 distinct CDR3 sequences, roughly 94% seen once.

The sequence was obtained from a human donor with Susac syndrome. The sequenced sample was CD4+ T cells from PBMCs. V usage is TRBV29-1 and J usage is TRBJ1-2; D remains ambiguous. CDR3 DNA sequence: TGCAGCGTTCTACCCGAAGCTAACTATGGCTACACCTTC. Its protein is CSVLPEANYGYTF.